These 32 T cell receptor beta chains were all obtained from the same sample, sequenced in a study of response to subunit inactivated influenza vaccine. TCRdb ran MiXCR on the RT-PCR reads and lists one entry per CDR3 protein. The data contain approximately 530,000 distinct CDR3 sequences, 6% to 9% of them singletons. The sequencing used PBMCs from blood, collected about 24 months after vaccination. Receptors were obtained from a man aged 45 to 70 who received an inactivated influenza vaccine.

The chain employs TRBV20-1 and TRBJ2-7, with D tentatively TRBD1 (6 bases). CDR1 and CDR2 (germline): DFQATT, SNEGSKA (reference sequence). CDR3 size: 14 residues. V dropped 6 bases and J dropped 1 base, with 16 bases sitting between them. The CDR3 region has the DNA TGCAGTGCAACCAATCCGGGACATTCCTACGAGCAGTACTTC. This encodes CSATNPGHSYEQYF.

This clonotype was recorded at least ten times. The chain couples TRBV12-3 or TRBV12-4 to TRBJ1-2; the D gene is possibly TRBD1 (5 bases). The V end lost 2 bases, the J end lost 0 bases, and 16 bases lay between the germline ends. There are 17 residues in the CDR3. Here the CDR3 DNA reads TGTGCCAGCAGTTTAAGAGCCCGGGACCGAACTAACTATGGCTACACCTTC. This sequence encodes CASSLRARDRTNYGYTF.

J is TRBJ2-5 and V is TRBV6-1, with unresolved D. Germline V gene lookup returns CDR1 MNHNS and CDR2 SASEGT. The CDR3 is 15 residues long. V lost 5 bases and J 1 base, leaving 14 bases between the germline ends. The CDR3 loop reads CASSLSPAPQETQYF. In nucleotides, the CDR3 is TGTGCCAGCAGTCTATCCCCAGCTCCCCAAGAGACCCAGTACTTC.

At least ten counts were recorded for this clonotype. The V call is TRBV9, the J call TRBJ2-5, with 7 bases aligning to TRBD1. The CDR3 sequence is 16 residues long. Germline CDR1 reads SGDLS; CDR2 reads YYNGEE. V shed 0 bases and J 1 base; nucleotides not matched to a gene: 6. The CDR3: CASSVASGQTQETQYF. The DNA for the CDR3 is TGTGCCAGCAGCGTAGCTTCGGGACAGACCCAAGAGACCCAGTACTTC.

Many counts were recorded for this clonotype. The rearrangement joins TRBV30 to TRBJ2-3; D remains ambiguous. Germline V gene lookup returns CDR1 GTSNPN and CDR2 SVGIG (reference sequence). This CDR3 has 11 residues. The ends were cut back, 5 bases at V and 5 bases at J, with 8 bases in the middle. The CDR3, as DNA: TGTGCCTGGGGCCTCGGAGATACGCAGTATTTT. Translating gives CAWGLGDTQYF.

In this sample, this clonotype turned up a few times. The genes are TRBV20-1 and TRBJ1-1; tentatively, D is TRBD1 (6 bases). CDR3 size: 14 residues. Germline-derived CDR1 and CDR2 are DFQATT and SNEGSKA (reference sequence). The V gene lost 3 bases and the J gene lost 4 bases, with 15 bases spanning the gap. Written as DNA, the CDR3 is TGCAGTGCTAGTCGTTGGGAGGGGGGCACTGAAGCTTTCTTT. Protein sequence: CSASRWEGGTEAFF.

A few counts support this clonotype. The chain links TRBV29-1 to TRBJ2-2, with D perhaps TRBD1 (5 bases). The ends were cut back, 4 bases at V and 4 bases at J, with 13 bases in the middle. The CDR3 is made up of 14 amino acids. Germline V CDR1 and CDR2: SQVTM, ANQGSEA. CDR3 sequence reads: CSVGQGTSTGELFF. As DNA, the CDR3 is TGCAGCGTTGGGCAGGGTACGAGCACCGGGGAGCTGTTTTTT.

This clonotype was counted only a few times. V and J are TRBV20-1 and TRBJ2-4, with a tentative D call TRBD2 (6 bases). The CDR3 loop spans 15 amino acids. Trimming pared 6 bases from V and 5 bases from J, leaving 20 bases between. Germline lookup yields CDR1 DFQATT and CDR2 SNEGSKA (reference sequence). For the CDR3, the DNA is TGCAGTGCATCCGGGGGAGCGGGCCAGGAAAACATTCAGTACTTC. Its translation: CSASGGAGQENIQYF.

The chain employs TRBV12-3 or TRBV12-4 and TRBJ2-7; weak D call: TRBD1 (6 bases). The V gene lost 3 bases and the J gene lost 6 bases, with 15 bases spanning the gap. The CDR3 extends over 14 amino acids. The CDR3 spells CASSFVASRGEQYF. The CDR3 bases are TGTGCCAGCAGTTTTGTAGCCAGCAGGGGCGAGCAGTACTTC.

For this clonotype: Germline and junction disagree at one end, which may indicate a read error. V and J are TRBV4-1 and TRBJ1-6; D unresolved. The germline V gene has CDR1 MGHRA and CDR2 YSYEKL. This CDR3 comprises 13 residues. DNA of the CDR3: TGCGCCAGCGGCCAAGAAGGGAATTCACCCCTCCACTTT. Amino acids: CASGQEGNSPLHF.

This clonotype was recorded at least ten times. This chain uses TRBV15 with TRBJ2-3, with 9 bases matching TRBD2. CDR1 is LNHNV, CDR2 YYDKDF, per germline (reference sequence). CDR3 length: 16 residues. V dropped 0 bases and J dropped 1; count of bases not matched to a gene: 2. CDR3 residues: CATSRDRLAGTDTQYF. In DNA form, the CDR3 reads TGTGCCACCAGCAGAGATCGACTAGCGGGCACAGATACGCAGTATTTT.

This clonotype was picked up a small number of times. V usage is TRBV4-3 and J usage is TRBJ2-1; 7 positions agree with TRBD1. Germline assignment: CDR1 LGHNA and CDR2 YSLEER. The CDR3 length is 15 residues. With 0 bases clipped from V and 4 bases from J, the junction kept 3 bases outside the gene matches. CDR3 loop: CASSQEHRGYNEQFF. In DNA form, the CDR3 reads TGCGCCAGCAGCCAAGAACACAGGGGATACAATGAGCAGTTCTTC.

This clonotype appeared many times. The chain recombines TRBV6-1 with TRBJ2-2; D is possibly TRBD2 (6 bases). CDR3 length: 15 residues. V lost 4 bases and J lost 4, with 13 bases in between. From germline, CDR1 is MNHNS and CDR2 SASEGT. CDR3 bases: TGTGCCAGCAGTGCCGTGGGGGGTGGCACCGGGGAGCTGTTTTTT. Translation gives CASSAVGGGTGELFF.

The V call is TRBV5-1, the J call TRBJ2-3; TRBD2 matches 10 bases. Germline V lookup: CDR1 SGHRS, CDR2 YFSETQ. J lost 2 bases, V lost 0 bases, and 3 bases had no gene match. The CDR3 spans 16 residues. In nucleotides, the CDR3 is TGCGCCAGCAGCTTGGAGACTAGCGGGCCCACAGATACGCAGTATTTT. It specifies CASSLETSGPTDTQYF.

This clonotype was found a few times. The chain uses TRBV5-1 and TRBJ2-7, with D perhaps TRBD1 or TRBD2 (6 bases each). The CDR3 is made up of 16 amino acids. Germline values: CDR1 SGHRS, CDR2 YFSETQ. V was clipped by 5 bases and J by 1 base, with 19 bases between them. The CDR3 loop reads CASSRPTGAGSYEQYF. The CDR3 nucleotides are TGCGCCAGCAGTCGGCCTACGGGGGCGGGTTCCTACGAGCAGTACTTC.

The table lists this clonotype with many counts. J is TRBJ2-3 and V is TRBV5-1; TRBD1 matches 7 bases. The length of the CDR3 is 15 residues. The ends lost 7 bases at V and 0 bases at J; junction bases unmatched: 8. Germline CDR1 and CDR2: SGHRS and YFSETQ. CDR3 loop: CASGTRDSSTDTQYF. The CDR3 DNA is TGCGCCAGCGGCACACGGGACAGTAGCACAGATACGCAGTATTTT.

As DNA, the CDR3 is TGCAGCGTTGGGGCGGGGGGCTCAGGCAATGAGCAGTTCTTC. This gives the protein CSVGAGGSGNEQFF. The chain uses TRBV29-1 and TRBJ2-1; 8 bases fit TRBD2. This CDR3 region has 14 residues. The germline V gene has CDR1 SQVTM and CDR2 ANQGSEA. J was trimmed by 6 bases and V by 4 bases; bases with no gene match: 8.

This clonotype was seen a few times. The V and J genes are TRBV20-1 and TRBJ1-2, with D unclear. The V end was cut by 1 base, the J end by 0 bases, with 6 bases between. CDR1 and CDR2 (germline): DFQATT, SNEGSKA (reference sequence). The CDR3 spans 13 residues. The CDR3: CSARAEANYGYTF. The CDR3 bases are TGCAGTGCTAGAGCTGAAGCTAACTATGGCTACACCTTC.

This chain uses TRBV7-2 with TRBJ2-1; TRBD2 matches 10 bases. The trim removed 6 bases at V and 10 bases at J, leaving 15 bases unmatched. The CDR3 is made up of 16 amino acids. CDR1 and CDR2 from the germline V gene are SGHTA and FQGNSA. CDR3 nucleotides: TGTGCCAGCAGAACCCGAGCGGGAGGGGTAGGAGAAGAGCAGTTCTTC. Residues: CASRTRAGGVGEEQFF.

CDR3 DNA sequence: TGTGCCAGCAGGTGGCGCAATGAGCAGTTCTTC. Translating gives CASRWRNEQFF. The rearrangement uses TRBV12-3 or TRBV12-4 and TRBJ2-1; D ambiguous. The germline V and J ends were trimmed by 6 bases and 6 bases, with 6 bases remaining between them. The CDR3 spans 11 residues.

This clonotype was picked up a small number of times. The CDR3 sequence: CASSQEQDRYNEQFF. In DNA, the CDR3 is TGCGCCAGCAGCCAAGAACAGGACCGCTACAATGAGCAGTTCTTC. The V gene is TRBV4-1, the J gene TRBJ2-1; a possible D gene is TRBD1 (5 bases). Germline CDR1 is MGHRA and CDR2 is YSYEKL. This CDR3 contains 15 residues. V dropped 0 bases and J dropped 3 bases, with 9 bases sitting between them.

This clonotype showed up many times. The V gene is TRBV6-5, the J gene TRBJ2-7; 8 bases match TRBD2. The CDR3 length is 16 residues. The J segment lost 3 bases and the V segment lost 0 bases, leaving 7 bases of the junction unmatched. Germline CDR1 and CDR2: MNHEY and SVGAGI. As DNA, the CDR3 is TGTGCCAGCAGTTACTCACTAGCGGAGGATTTCTACGAGCAGTACTTC. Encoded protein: CASSYSLAEDFYEQYF.

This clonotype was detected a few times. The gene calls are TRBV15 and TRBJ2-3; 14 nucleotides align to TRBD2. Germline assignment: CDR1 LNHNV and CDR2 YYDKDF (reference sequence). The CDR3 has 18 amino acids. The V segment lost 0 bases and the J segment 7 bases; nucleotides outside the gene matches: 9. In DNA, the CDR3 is TGTGCCACCAGCAGAGATGTGCGACTAGCGGGGGGGTCTTATACGCAGTATTTT. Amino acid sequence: CATSRDVRLAGGSYTQYF. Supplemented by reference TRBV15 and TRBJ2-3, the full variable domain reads DAMVIQNPRYQVTQFGKPVTLSCSQTLNHNVMYWYQQKSSQAPKLLFHYYDKDFNNEADTPDNFQSRRPNTSFCFLDIRSPGLGDTAMYLCATSRDVRLAGGSYTQYFGPGTRLTVL.

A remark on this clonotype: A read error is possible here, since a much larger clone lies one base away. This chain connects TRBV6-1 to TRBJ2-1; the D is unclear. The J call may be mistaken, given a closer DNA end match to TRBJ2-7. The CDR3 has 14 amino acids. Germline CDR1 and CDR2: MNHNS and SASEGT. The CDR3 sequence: CASSIDVRSNEQYF. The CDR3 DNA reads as TGTGCCAGCAGTATAGATGTAAGGAGCAATGAGCAGTACTTC.

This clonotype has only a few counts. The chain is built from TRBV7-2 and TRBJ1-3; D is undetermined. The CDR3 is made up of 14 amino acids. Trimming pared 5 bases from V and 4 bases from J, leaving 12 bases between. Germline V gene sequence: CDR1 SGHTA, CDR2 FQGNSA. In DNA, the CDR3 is TGTGCCAGCAGCCCGGTTTCTGCCGGAAACACCATATATTTT. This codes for CASSPVSAGNTIYF. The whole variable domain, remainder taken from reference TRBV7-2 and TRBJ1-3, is GAGVSQSPSNKVTEKGKDVELRCDPISGHTALYWYRQSLGQGLEFLIYFQGNSAPDKSGLPSDRFSAERTGGSVSTLTIQRTQQEDSAVYLCASSPVSAGNTIYFGEGSWLTVV.

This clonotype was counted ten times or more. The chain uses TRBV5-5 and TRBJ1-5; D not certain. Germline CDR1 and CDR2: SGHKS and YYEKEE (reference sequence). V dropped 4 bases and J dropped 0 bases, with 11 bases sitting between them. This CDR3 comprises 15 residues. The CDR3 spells CASSRNAGSNQPQHF. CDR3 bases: TGTGCCAGCAGCCGGAATGCTGGTAGCAATCAGCCCCAGCATTTT.

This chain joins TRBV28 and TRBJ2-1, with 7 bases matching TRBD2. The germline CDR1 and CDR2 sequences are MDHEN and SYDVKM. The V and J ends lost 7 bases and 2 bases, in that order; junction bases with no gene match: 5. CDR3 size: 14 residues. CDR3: CASTTAGTYNEQFF. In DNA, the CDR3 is TGTGCCAGCACCACAGCGGGGACCTACAATGAGCAGTTCTTC.

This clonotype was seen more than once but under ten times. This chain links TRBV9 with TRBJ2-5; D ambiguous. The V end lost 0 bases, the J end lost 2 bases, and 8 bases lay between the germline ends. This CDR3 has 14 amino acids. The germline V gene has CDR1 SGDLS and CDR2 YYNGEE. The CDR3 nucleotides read TGTGCCAGCAGCGTAGGGAAGGGACAAGAGACCCAGTACTTC. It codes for CASSVGKGQETQYF. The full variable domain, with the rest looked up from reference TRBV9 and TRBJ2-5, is DSGVTQTPKHLITATGQRVTLRCSPRSGDLSVYWYQQSLDQGLQFLIQYYNGEERAKGNILERFSAQQFPDLHSELNLSSLELGDSALYFCASSVGKGQETQYFGPGTRLLVL.

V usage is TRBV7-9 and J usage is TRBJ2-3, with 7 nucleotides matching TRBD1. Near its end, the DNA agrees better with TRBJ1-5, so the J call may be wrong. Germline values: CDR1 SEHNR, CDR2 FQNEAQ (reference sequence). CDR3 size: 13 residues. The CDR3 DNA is TGTGCCAGCAGCTTTGGGGGGACAGATACGCAGCATTTT. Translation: CASSFGGTDTQHF.

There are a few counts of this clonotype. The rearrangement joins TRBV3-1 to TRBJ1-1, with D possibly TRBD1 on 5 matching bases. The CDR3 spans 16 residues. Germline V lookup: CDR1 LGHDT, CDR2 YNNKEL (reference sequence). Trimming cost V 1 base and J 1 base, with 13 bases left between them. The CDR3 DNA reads TGTGCCAGCAGCCAAGTAGGAGGGGCCGGGAACACTGAAGCTTTCTTT. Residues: CASSQVGGAGNTEAFF.

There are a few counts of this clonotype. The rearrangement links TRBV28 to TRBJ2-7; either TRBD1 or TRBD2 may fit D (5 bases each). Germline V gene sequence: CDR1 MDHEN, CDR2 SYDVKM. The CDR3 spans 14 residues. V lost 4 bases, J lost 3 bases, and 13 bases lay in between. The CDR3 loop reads CASSWDQRYYEQYF. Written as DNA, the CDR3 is TGTGCCAGCAGTTGGGACCAAAGATACTACGAGCAGTACTTC.

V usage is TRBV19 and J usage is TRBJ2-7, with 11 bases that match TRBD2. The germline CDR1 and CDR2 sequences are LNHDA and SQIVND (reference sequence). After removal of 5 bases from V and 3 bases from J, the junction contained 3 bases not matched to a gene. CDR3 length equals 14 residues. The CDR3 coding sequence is TGTGCCAGTAGTGTACTAGCGGGAGTCTACGAGCAGTACTTC. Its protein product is CASSVLAGVYEQYF. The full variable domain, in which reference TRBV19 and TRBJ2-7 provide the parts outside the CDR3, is DGGITQSPKYLFRKEGQNVTLSCEQNLNHDAMYWYRQDPGQGLRLIYYSQIVNDFQKGDIAEGYSVSREKKESFPLTVTSAQKNPTAFYLCASSVLAGVYEQYFGPGTRLTVT.